This TCR beta chain was recovered during a study of blood T cell repertoires in COVID-19. In the study overall: The United States, Italy and Spain supplied acute and convalescent COVID-19 samples. The analysed material was cDNA or gDNA that came from T cells, B-cell-depleted T cells, or PBMCs.

Germline V gene lookup returns CDR1 GTSNPN and CDR2 SVGIG (reference sequence). CDR3 length equals 15 residues. With 1 base removed from V and 8 bases from J, the gap between germline ends came to 17 bases. In the original analysis: Estimates of nucleated cell counts were drawn from the amplification of reference gene primers. The data were produced by immunoSEQ multiplex PCR, yet TCRdb's version contains in-frame clones alone and is incomplete. That table supplies the V and J calls and clone size; D and trimming were determined from the DNA. This sample has 200,000 to 250,000 clones, with around four fifths found just once.

The V and J genes are TRBV30 and TRBJ2-2, with D possibly matching TRBD2 (6 bases). Material for sequencing was peripheral blood. This sequence was found in a woman of 80 years or more with active or convalescent COVID-19. This CDR3 reads CAWSDGLPAGGELFF. In nucleotides, the CDR3 is TGTGCCTGGAGTGATGGACTTCCCGCGGGGGGGGAGCTGTTTTTT.